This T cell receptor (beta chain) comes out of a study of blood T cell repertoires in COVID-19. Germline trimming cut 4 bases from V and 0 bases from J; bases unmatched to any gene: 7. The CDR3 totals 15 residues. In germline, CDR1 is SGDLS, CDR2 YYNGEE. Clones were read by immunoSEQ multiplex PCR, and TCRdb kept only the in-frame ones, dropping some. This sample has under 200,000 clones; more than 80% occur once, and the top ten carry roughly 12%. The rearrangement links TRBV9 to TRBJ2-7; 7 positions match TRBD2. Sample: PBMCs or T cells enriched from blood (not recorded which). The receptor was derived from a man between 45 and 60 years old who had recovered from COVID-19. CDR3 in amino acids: CASSPGGVSSYEQYF. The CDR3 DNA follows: TGTGCCAGCAGCCCGGGGGGAGTTAGCTCCTACGAGCAGTACTTC.